The 2 T cell receptor beta chains below all came from one sample that was sequenced in a study of T cell responses to AZD1222 COVID-19 vaccine. Only in-frame clones appear in the TCRdb table, and some are missing; sequencing was by immunoSEQ multiplex PCR. This repertoire shows more than 15,000 clones, approximately 88% found once; its top ten account for about 15%. The sequences come from peripheral blood, collected 28 days after the second AZD1222 dose. The receptors shown here come from an adult who received the AZD1222 COVID-19 vaccine.

The chain recombines TRBV3-1 (or the pseudogene TRBV3-2) with TRBJ1-3; 8 bases line up with TRBD1. The germline gives CDR1 LGHDT, CDR2 YNNKEL (reference sequence). The CDR3 consists of 15 residues. V was clipped by 1 base and J by 4 bases; unmatched bases: 3. The CDR3 bases are TGTGCCAGCAGCCAAGGACAGGGGCCGGGAAACACCATATATTTT. The encoded protein is CASSQGQGPGNTIYF.

This rearrangement joins TRBV5-6 to TRBJ2-2, with 9 bases identical to TRBD1. Germline assignment: CDR1 SGHDT and CDR2 YYEEEE. This CDR3 spans 16 amino acids. V gave up 0 bases and J gave up 2 bases; unmatched junction bases: 2. Here the CDR3 DNA reads TGTGCCAGCAGCTTGGCGGGACAGGGTAACACCGGGGAGCTGTTTTTT. Protein product: CASSLAGQGNTGELFF.